Below, one T cell receptor beta chain is given with its context. The antigen is undetermined. These data are taken from a study of cytomegalovirus exposure and HLA in healthy donors. CDR1 and CDR2 from the germline V gene are SNHLY and FYNNEI. The CDR3 consists of 14 residues. Trimming removed 5 bases from V and 15 bases from J; junction bases left unmatched: 15. The primer mix had 60 Vbeta and 13 Jbeta primers. Assay used: immunoSEQ multiplex PCR; TCRdb lists only in-frame clones, some missing. Its table records around 77,000 clones. Notes on the study in general: On later analysis, the bulk of CMV-associated TCR beta chains appeared to be HLA-restricted. Across HLA loci, a later analysis found differing TCR association rates, with DRB1 most and HLA-C fewest. Other equally common chains were less clonally expanded than HLA-associated TCR beta chains, a later analysis showed. TCR sequences were mostly rare, though some public TCRs occurred in many donors.

This clonotype was obtained from a man aged 50-59 years in good health and CMV-seropositive. Sequencing was done on a sample of PBMCs. The genes are TRBV2 and TRBJ2-3; 9 bases fit TRBD2. The CDR3 reads CASSPGTSSGYAYF. The DNA of the CDR3 is TGTGCCAGCAGTCCCGGGACTAGCTCGGGATACGCCTATTTT.